This T cell receptor beta chain was recovered during a study of blood T cell repertoires in COVID-19. About the research overall: Nucleic acid was either cDNA or gDNA, and it came from T cells, B-cell-depleted T cells, or PBMCs.

There are 15 residues in the CDR3. Trimming pared 0 bases from V and 6 bases from J, leaving 15 bases between. Germline assignment: CDR1 LGHDT and CDR2 YNNKEL (reference sequence). Authors' data handling: Reference gene primer amplification gave nucleated cell count estimates. The assay was immunoSEQ multiplex PCR, and TCRdb's table has in-frame clones only and misses some. The V and J calls and clone size are taken from that table; D and trimming were inferred from the DNA. In the table there are approximately 230,000 clones, about 85% of which are singletons. Participant ages covered about 18 to 89 years across about two dozen US areas.

The clonotype originates from a woman in her twenties or thirties with acute COVID-19. The chain links TRBV3-1 (or the pseudogene TRBV3-2) to TRBJ2-7, with D possibly being TRBD1 (6 bases). The sample consisted of PBMCs or T cells enriched from blood (not recorded which). CDR3 nucleotides: TGTGCCAGCAGCCAAGATTTGAGCAGGGGTACCGAGCAGTACTTC. Amino acid sequence: CASSQDLSRGTEQYF.